The entry below describes one T cell receptor (beta chain). Its matching antigen is unknown. The CDR3 has 15 residues. Germline V CDR1 and CDR2: KGHSH, LQKENI. Losses at the gene ends were 3 bases for V and 5 bases for J; bases not matched to a gene: 7. These data come from a study of cytomegalovirus exposure and HLA in healthy donors. The study, taken as a whole, reports: HLA-A and HLA-B allele assignments for most subjects were reportedly predicted accurately using TCR beta sequences.

With 60 Vbeta and 13 Jbeta primers, the PCR was carried out. Sequencing was performed with immunoSEQ multiplex PCR; in TCRdb, only in-frame clones are kept and a portion is missing. Counted here are some 170,000 clones, roughly 80% occurring once; the ten biggest clones make up about 4.4%. The chain employs TRBV18 and TRBJ1-5, with TRBD1 matching over 7 bases. The receptor was derived from a man aged 35-49 years in good health and CMV-seronegative. Sequenced material: PBMCs. Written as DNA, the CDR3 is TGTGCCAGCTCACCTAACAGGGGAGTTGATCAGCCCCAGCATTTT. Protein: CASSPNRGVDQPQHF.